This passage covers 14 T cell receptor beta chains from one sample sequenced in a study of cytomegalovirus exposure and HLA in healthy donors. Use of 60 Vbeta and 13 Jbeta primers characterized the PCR. Profiled with immunoSEQ multiplex PCR; TCRdb holds only in-frame clones, not every one. The sample includes about 130,000 clones, roughly 77% seen only once; the top ten take around 5%. The sample was PBMCs. Receptors were obtained from a young man in good health.

The V gene is TRBV6-4, the J gene TRBJ2-5, with D perhaps matching TRBD2 (6 bases). The CDR3 is 13 residues long. The germline V and J ends were trimmed by 3 bases and 5 bases, with 10 bases remaining between them. Germline assignment: CDR1 MRHNA and CDR2 SNTAGT. This CDR3 reads CASSEVEGETQYF. CDR3 nucleotides: TGTGCCAGCAGTGAAGTGGAGGGGGAGACCCAGTACTTC.

V usage is TRBV6-1 and J usage is TRBJ1-4; D not certain. The V end was cut by 5 bases, the J end by 6 bases, with 4 bases between. Germline CDR1 and CDR2: MNHNS and SASEGT. CDR3 length: 11 amino acids. The CDR3 here is CASSLHEKLFF. CDR3 bases: TGTGCCAGCAGTCTCCATGAAAAACTGTTTTTT.

This rearrangement joins TRBV29-1 to TRBJ2-7; 10 nucleotides agree with TRBD2. The J segment lost 7 bases and the V segment lost 6 bases, leaving 15 bases of the junction unmatched. The CDR3 contains 15 residues. CDR1 and CDR2 from the germline V gene are SQVTM and ANQGSEA. CDR3: CSVAPGLARGWEQYF. In nucleotides, the CDR3 is TGCAGCGTCGCACCGGGACTAGCGAGGGGGTGGGAGCAGTACTTC.

This clone was seen just once. The CDR3 reads CASSLDPLGEQFF. For the CDR3, the DNA is TGCGCCAGCAGCTTGGACCCGCTCGGGGAGCAGTTCTTC. The chain employs TRBV5-1 and TRBJ2-1; D gene uncertain. CDR1 and CDR2 (germline): SGHRS, YFSETQ. V lost 0 bases to trimming and J lost 10 bases, with 11 bases between them. This CDR3 region has 13 residues. Based on the CDR3 plus reference TRBV5-1 and TRBJ2-1, the full variable domain is KAGVTQTPRYLIKTRGQQVTLSCSPISGHRSVSWYQQTPGQGLQFLFEYFSETQRNKGNFPGRFSGRQFSNSRSEMNVSTLELGDSALYLCASSLDPLGEQFFGPGTRLTVL.

There are a few counts of this clone. This chain links TRBV19 with TRBJ2-7; 7 bases fit TRBD1. The CDR3 is 13 amino acids. V lost 8 bases and J lost 3; bases outside the gene matches: 7. Germline lookup yields CDR1 LNHDA and CDR2 SQIVND (reference sequence). DNA of the CDR3: TGTGCCAGTGAGGACAGGACCCACTACGAGCAGTACTTC. This sequence encodes CASEDRTHYEQYF.

The chain combines TRBV28 with TRBJ1-5; D is perhaps TRBD1 (5 bases). This CDR3 has 14 residues. The V end was cut by 1 base, the J end by 6 bases, with 10 bases between. Germline V gives CDR1 MDHEN, CDR2 SYDVKM. The CDR3 coding sequence is TGTGCCAGCAGTTTATTCAGGGTGGGTCAGCCCCAGCATTTT. This encodes CASSLFRVGQPQHF.

The chain joins TRBV27 to TRBJ1-1, with D maybe TRBD1 (6 bases). The germline CDR1 and CDR2 sequences are MNHEY and SMNVEV (reference sequence). The V end was cut by 3 bases, the J end by 5 bases, with 10 bases between. The CDR3 extends over 13 amino acids. The CDR3 sequence is CASSLQGWTEAFF. The CDR3 nucleotides read TGTGCCAGCAGTTTGCAGGGGTGGACTGAAGCTTTCTTT.

V gene TRBV25-1 combines with J gene TRBJ1-2; D is unresolved. This CDR3 comprises 11 residues. The germline V and J ends were trimmed by 5 bases and 5 bases, with 6 bases remaining between them. From germline, CDR1 is MGHDK and CDR2 SYGVNS. The chain's CDR3 is CASSPGYGYTF. The CDR3 bases are TGTGCCAGCAGTCCGGGGTATGGCTACACCTTC.

In the case of this clone: An end of the junction does not agree with germline; a read error may underlie this. The chain combines TRBV7-9 with TRBJ2-1; 7 bases are a match to TRBD2. Germline CDR1 is SEHNR and CDR2 is FQNEAQ (reference sequence). CDR3 size: 15 residues. The CDR3 DNA follows: TGTTCCAGCAGCTTGGTTAGCGGGTTGCTAAATGAGCAGTTCTTC. This translates into CSSSLVSGLLNEQFF.

V usage is TRBV4-3 and J usage is TRBJ2-7, with 14 bases that match TRBD2. V was pared by 5 bases and J by 4 bases, with 13 bases of the junction left unmatched. This CDR3 is built from 18 residues. CDR1 is LGHNA and CDR2 is YSLEER in the germline V gene. As DNA, the CDR3 is TGCGCCAGCAGCACCCAAAGGGGAAGACTAGCGGGAGGGTACGAGCAGTACTTC. It codes for CASSTQRGRLAGGYEQYF.

The chain has TRBV2 and TRBJ2-1; D gene unclear. Germline V gives CDR1 SNHLY, CDR2 FYNNEI. V lost 3 bases and J 6 bases, leaving 3 bases between the germline ends. CDR3 length: 11 amino acids. The CDR3 reads CASSDFNEQFF. The CDR3 bases are TGTGCCAGCAGTGACTTCAATGAGCAGTTCTTC.

The genes are TRBV30 and TRBJ1-5, with no clear D. This CDR3 has 12 amino acids. CDR1 is GTSNPN and CDR2 is SVGIG in the germline V gene (reference sequence). V gave up 1 base and J gave up 6 bases, with 7 bases separating them. This CDR3 is CAWSGRGQPQHF. The CDR3 region has the DNA TGTGCCTGGAGTGGGAGAGGTCAGCCCCAGCATTTT.

The chain carries TRBV11-2 and TRBJ2-5; D remains ambiguous. This CDR3 comprises 13 residues. The germline CDR1 and CDR2 sequences are SGHAT and FQNNGV. The ends were cut back, 3 bases at V and 4 bases at J, with 9 bases in the middle. Here the CDR3 reads CASSLILPETQYF. The DNA for the CDR3 is TGTGCCAGCAGCTTGATCCTACCAGAGACCCAGTACTTC. Full variable domain (remainder filled in from reference TRBV11-2 and TRBJ2-5): EAGVAQSPRYKIIEKRQSVAFWCNPISGHATLYWYQQILGQGPKLLIQFQNNGVVDDSQLPKDRFSAERLKGVDSTLKIQPAKLEDSAVYLCASSLILPETQYFGPGTRLLVL.

The chain carries TRBV7-2 and TRBJ1-5; 12 bases are shared with TRBD1. CDR3 length: 19 amino acids. V shed 1 base, J shed 4 bases, and the junction held 11 bases outside the gene matches. Germline V gives CDR1 SGHTA, CDR2 FQGNSA. Here the CDR3 DNA reads TGTGCCAGCAGCTTAGTTGGGACAGGGGGCAGAACGAGGAATCAGCCCCAGCATTTT. It is translated as CASSLVGTGGRTRNQPQHF.